This passage covers 2 T cell receptor beta chains from one sample sequenced in a study of T cell responses to AZD1222 COVID-19 vaccine. Some clones are missing from TCRdb's copy, which holds only in-frame ones; the method was immunoSEQ multiplex PCR. This sample has about 270,000 clones; approximately 94% occur once, and the top ten carry 0.5% to 0.7%. Sequenced material: peripheral blood, taken 28 days after the second AZD1222 dose. All receptors derive from an adult who received the AZD1222 COVID-19 vaccine.

The chain has TRBV5-6 and TRBJ2-7; D is possibly TRBD1 (5 bases). V was cut by 4 bases and J by 9 bases, with 17 bases left in between. The CDR3 has 13 residues. CDR1 is SGHDT, CDR2 YYEEEE, per germline. The DNA of the CDR3 is TGTGCCAGCAGCCCCCCCGACAGAGAGCTGCAGTACTTC. This translates into CASSPPDRELQYF.

V is TRBV11-2 and J is TRBJ1-6, with D tentatively TRBD1 (5 bases). The germline gives CDR1 SGHAT, CDR2 FQNNGV. V lost 5 bases and J 7 bases, leaving 12 bases between the germline ends. The CDR3 covers 14 residues. The CDR3 is CASSQEGANSPLHF. The CDR3 DNA sequence: TGTGCCAGCAGCCAGGAAGGGGCAAATTCACCCCTCCACTTT.